The next 17 T cell receptor beta chains were all read from a single sample in a study of cytomegalovirus exposure and HLA in healthy donors. The PCR was carried out with 60 Vbeta primers and 13 Jbeta primers. TCRdb keeps only in-frame clones here, not all; method: immunoSEQ multiplex PCR. Of 180,000 or so clones listed, under 80% are singletons. The sample was PBMCs. Receptors originate from a female donor in good health and CMV-seronegative.

The chain recombines TRBV4-3 with TRBJ1-2, with D possibly TRBD1 on 5 matching bases. Germline assignment: CDR1 LGHNA and CDR2 YSLEER. CDR3 length: 14 residues. The V gene lost 4 bases and the J gene lost 5 bases, with 14 bases spanning the gap. The CDR3 nucleotides read TGCGCCAGCAGCCCAGTTGGGGGGGAGTATGGCTACACCTTC. It yields the protein CASSPVGGEYGYTF.

The genes are TRBV28 and TRBJ1-1, with D maybe TRBD1 (5 bases). The germline V gene has CDR1 MDHEN and CDR2 SYDVKM. The germline V and J ends were trimmed by 1 base and 2 bases, with 20 bases remaining between them. This CDR3 is 18 amino acids long. CDR3 residues: CASSLFGRVGSNNTEAFF. CDR3 in DNA: TGTGCCAGCAGTTTATTCGGCAGGGTAGGGTCAAATAACACTGAAGCTTTCTTT.

A few counts support this clone. The chain uses TRBV30 and TRBJ2-1, with 13 bases fitting TRBD2. The germline V gene encodes CDR1 GTSNPN and CDR2 SVGIG (reference sequence). The CDR3 length is 17 residues. With 2 bases clipped from V and 6 bases from J, the junction kept 10 bases outside the gene matches. The CDR3 coding sequence is TGTGCCTGGAGTCCCCCCCCTACTAGCGGGGGGGTCAATGAGCAGTTCTTC. Its protein product is CAWSPPPTSGGVNEQFF.

V is TRBV4-3 and J is TRBJ1-6, with 10 bases lining up with TRBD1. J was trimmed by 12 bases and V by 0 bases; bases with no gene match: 8. From germline, CDR1 is LGHNA and CDR2 YSLEER. The CDR3 consists of 16 residues. The CDR3 bases are TGCGCCAGCAGCCAAGACCCGGACAGGGGGGTTCGACCCCTCCACTTT. Its translation: CASSQDPDRGVRPLHF.

The CDR3 sequence is CAWRAGTSWETQYF. The CDR3, as DNA: TGTGCCTGGCGTGCCGGGACTAGCTGGGAGACCCAGTACTTC. J is TRBJ2-5 and V is TRBV30, with TRBD2 matching over 9 bases. Germline V gene lookup returns CDR1 GTSNPN and CDR2 SVGIG (reference sequence). Trimming cost V 5 bases and J 5 bases; bases outside gene matches: 9. This CDR3 spans 14 amino acids. The variable domain in full, with the rest retrieved from reference TRBV30 and TRBJ2-5, is SQTIHQWPATLVQPVGSPLSLECTVEGTSNPNLYWYRQAAGRGLQLLFYSVGIGQISSEVPQNLSASRPQDRQFILSSKKLLLSDSGFYLCAWRAGTSWETQYFGPGTRLLVL.

The chain is built from TRBV7-9 and TRBJ1-4; 9 positions match TRBD1. Germline V CDR1 and CDR2: SEHNR, FQNEAQ (reference sequence). With 3 bases clipped from V and 8 bases from J, the junction kept 4 bases outside the gene matches. The CDR3 loop spans 14 amino acids. The CDR3 nucleotides are TGTGCCAGCAGCTTTGGGACAGGGCCCGAAAAACTGTTTTTT. Protein sequence: CASSFGTGPEKLFF.

The V call is TRBV10-2, the J call TRBJ2-3, with 9 bases aligning to TRBD1. The germline V gene has CDR1 WSHSY and CDR2 SAAADI. The CDR3 length is 16 residues. The V and J ends lost 0 bases and 2 bases, in that order; junction bases with no gene match: 3. The CDR3 DNA follows: TGCGCCAGCAGTGAGTCCCGGACAGGGGCCACAGATACGCAGTATTTT. Its translation is CASSESRTGATDTQYF.

CDR3 coding DNA: TGTGCCAGCAGTTCTCGGGAGGCCGGCAATGAGCAGTTCTTC. Protein: CASSSREAGNEQFF. The chain has TRBV27 and TRBJ2-1; 7 bases agree with TRBD2. Germline V gene data show CDR1 as MNHEY and CDR2 as SMNVEV (reference sequence). J lost 6 bases, V lost 4 bases, and 6 bases had no gene match. The CDR3 extends over 14 amino acids.

The genes are TRBV5-6 and TRBJ1-2; D is perhaps TRBD1 (5 bases). CDR1 and CDR2 from the germline V gene are SGHDT and YYEEEE. The CDR3 runs to 12 residues. V dropped 2 bases and J dropped 8 bases, with 10 bases sitting between them. The DNA of the CDR3 is TGTGCCAGCAGCTTAGGCAGGGCCGGCTACACCTTC. This sequence encodes CASSLGRAGYTF.

The chain links TRBV2 to TRBJ2-7; D is perhaps TRBD1 (6 bases). The V gene lost 4 bases and the J gene lost 0 bases, with 13 bases spanning the gap. CDR3 size: 15 residues. Germline V gene lookup returns CDR1 SNHLY and CDR2 FYNNEI. This chain's CDR3 is CASSGSGQSSYEQYF. The CDR3 DNA sequence: TGTGCCAGCAGTGGTTCAGGACAGAGCTCCTACGAGCAGTACTTC.

This rearrangement joins TRBV5-1 to TRBJ1-2; D is perhaps TRBD1 (6 bases). Per the germline V gene, CDR1 is SGHRS and CDR2 is YFSETQ. Trimming stripped 4 bases from V and 5 bases from J, with 9 bases between. The CDR3 has 12 residues. The DNA of the CDR3 is TGCGCCAGCAGCACCGGACAGTATGGCTACACCTTC. Translating it yields CASSTGQYGYTF.

The chain carries TRBV2 and TRBJ1-2; the match to TRBD1 covers 12 bases. V was pared by 7 bases and J by 3 bases, with 6 bases of the junction left unmatched. In germline, CDR1 is SNHLY, CDR2 FYNNEI. The CDR3 has 15 amino acids. The CDR3 region has the DNA TGTGCCAGCACCGGGACAGGGGGCGTACACTATGGCTACACCTTC. Its protein product is CASTGTGGVHYGYTF. Filled out from reference TRBV2 and TRBJ1-2, the complete variable domain reads EPEVTQTPSHQVTQMGQEVILRCVPISNHLYFYWYRQILGQKVEFLVSFYNNEISEKSEIFDDQFSVERPDGSNFTLKIRSTKLEDSAMYFCASTGTGGVHYGYTFGSGTRLTVV.

V gene TRBV28 combines with J gene TRBJ1-2, with D maybe TRBD1 (5 bases). V shed 5 bases and J shed 0 bases, with 10 bases lying between them. This CDR3 is built from 14 residues. Germline loops: CDR1 MDHEN, CDR2 SYDVKM. CDR3 region: CASSGTQPNYGYTF. CDR3 DNA sequence: TGTGCCAGCAGTGGGACTCAACCTAACTATGGCTACACCTTC.

The chain employs TRBV7-9 and TRBJ2-5, with TRBD1 matching 7 bases. The J call may be faulty, since TRBJ2-7 better matches the DNA end. This CDR3 has 12 residues. Germline V CDR1 and CDR2: SEHNR, FQNEAQ (reference sequence). This CDR3 is CATSTGFYEQYF. CDR3 DNA: TGTGCCACCTCGACAGGGTTCTACGAGCAGTACTTC.

This clone was observed a few times. The V and J genes are TRBV7-9 and TRBJ2-5, with a possible D match to TRBD1 (5 bases). This CDR3 region has 14 residues. CDR1 SEHNR and CDR2 FQNEAQ come from the germline V gene (reference sequence). Trimming left V 2 bases short and J 2 bases short, with 9 bases between. CDR3 amino acids: CASSLIQGQETQYF. DNA for the CDR3: TGTGCCAGCAGCTTAATCCAGGGTCAAGAGACCCAGTACTTC.

The V call is TRBV7-6, the J call TRBJ1-2; 8 bases match TRBD1. CDR3 length: 14 residues. Germline V gene lookup returns CDR1 SGHVS and CDR2 FNYEAQ. The junction had 8 bases not matched to a gene; V was cut back by 5 bases and J by 6 bases. The CDR3 here is CASSTLTGENGYTF. CDR3 in DNA: TGTGCCAGCAGCACTTTGACAGGGGAGAATGGCTACACCTTC. Variable domain in full (rest from reference TRBV7-6 and TRBJ1-2): GAGVSQSPRYKVTKRGQDVALRCDPISGHVSLYWYRQALGQGPEFLTYFNYEAQQDKSGLPNDRFSAERPEGSISTLTIQRTEQRDSAMYRCASSTLTGENGYTFGSGTRLTVV.

The chain recombines TRBV14 with TRBJ2-3, with 11 bases identical to TRBD1. After removal of 8 bases from V and 9 bases from J, the junction contained 4 bases not matched to a gene. Germline V lookup: CDR1 SGHDN, CDR2 FVKESK. This CDR3 contains 12 residues. DNA for the CDR3: TGTGCCAGCGGGACAGGGGGGATCACGCAGTATTTT. Its protein is CASGTGGITQYF.